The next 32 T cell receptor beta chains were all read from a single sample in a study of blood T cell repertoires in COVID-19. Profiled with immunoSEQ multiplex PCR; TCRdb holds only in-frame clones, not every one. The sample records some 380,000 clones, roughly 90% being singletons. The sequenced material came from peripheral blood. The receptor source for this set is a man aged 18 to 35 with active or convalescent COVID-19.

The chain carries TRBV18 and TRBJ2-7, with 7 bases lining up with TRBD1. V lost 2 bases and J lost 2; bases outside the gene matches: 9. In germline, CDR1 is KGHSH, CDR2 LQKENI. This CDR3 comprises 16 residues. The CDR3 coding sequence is TGTGCCAGCTCACCAAGTACCGGGACAGACACCTACGAGCAGTACTTC. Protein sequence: CASSPSTGTDTYEQYF.

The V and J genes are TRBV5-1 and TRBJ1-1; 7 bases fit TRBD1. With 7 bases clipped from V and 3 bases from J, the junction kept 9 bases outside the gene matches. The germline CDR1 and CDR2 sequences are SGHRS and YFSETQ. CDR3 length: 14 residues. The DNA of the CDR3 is TGCGCCAGCGGAAGAGGACAGGAGGACACTGAAGCTTTCTTT. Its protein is CASGRGQEDTEAFF.

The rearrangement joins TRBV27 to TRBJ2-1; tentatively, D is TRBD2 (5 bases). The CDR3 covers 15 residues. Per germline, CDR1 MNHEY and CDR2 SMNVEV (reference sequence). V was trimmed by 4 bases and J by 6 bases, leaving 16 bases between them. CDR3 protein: CASSSLGLAVNEQFF. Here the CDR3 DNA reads TGTGCCAGCAGTTCACTCGGACTCGCCGTCAATGAGCAGTTCTTC.

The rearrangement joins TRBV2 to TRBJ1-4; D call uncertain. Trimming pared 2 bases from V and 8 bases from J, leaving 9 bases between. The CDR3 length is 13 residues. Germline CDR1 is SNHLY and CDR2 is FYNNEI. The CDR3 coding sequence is TGTGCCAGCAGTGAACGTCGGGGAGAAAAACTGTTTTTT. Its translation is CASSERRGEKLFF.

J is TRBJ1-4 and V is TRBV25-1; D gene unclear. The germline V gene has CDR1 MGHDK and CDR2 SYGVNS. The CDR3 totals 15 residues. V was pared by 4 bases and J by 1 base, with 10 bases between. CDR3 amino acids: CASSVQAGTNEKLFF. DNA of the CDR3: TGTGCCAGCAGTGTCCAGGCGGGAACTAATGAAAAACTGTTTTTT.

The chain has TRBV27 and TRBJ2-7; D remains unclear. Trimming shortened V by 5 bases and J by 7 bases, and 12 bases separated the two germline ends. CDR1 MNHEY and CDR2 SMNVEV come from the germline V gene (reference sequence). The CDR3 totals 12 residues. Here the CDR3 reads CASSPNMREQYF. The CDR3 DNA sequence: TGTGCCAGCAGTCCAAACATGAGGGAGCAGTACTTC.

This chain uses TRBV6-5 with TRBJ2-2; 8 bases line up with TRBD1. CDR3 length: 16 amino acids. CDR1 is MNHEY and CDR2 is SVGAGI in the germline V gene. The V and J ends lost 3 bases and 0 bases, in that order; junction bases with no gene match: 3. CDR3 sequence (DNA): TGTGCCAGCAGTTATCGGACAGGGACGAACACCGGGGAGCTGTTTTTT. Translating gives CASSYRTGTNTGELFF.

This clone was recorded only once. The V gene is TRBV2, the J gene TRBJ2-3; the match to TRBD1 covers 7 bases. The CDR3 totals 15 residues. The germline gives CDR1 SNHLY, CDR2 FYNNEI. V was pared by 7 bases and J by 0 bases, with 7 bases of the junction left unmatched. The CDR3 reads CASIRQGDSTDTQYF. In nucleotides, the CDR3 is TGTGCCAGCATCCGGCAGGGGGATAGCACAGATACGCAGTATTTT.

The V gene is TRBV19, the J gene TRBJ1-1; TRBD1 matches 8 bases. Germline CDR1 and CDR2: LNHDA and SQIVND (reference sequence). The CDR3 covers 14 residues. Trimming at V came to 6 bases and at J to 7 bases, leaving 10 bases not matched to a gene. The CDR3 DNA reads TGTGCCAGTAGCGGGGGCAGGGGGCCGGGTGAAGCTTTCTTT. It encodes CASSGGRGPGEAFF.

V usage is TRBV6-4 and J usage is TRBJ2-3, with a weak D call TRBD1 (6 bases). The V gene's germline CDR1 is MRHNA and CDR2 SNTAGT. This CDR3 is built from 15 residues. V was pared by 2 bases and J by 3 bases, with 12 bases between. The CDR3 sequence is CASSDGTIGTDTQYF. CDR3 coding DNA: TGTGCCAGCAGTGACGGGACAATTGGGACAGATACGCAGTATTTT.

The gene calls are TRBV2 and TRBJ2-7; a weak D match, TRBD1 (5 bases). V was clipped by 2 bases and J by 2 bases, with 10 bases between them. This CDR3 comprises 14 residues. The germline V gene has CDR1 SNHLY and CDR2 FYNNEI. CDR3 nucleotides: TGTGCCAGCAGTGAACAGGGCCCAACCTACGAGCAGTACTTC. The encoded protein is CASSEQGPTYEQYF.

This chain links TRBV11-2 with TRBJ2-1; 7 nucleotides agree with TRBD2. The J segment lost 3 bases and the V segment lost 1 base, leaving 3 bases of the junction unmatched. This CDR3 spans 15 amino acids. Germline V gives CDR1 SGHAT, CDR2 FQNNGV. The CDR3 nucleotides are TGTGCCAGCAGCTTAGGGCGGGAGTTCTACAATGAGCAGTTCTTC. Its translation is CASSLGREFYNEQFF.

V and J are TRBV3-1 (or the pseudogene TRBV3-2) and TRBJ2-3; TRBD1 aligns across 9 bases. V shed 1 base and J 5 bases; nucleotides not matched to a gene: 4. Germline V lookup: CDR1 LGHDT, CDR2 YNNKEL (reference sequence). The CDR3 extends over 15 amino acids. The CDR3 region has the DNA TGTGCCAGCAGCCAAGGACAGGGGGATGGAGATACGCAGTATTTT. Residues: CASSQGQGDGDTQYF.

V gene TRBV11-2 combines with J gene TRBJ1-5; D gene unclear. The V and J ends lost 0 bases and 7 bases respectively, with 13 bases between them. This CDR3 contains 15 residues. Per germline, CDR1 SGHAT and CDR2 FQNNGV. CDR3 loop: CASSLDAGLGQPQHF. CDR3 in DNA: TGTGCCAGCAGCTTAGACGCAGGTCTTGGACAGCCCCAGCATTTT.

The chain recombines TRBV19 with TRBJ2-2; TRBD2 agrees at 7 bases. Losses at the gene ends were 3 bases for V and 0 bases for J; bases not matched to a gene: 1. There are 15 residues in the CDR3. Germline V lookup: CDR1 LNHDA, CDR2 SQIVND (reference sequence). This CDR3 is CASSIGRTNTGELFF. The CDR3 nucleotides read TGTGCCAGTAGTATCGGGAGGACGAACACCGGGGAGCTGTTTTTT.

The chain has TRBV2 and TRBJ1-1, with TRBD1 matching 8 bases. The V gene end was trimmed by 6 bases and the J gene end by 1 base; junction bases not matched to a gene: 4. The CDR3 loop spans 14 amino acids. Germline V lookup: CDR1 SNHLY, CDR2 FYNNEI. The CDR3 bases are TGTGCCAGCAGGGACAGGGAATGGAACACTGAAGCTTTCTTT. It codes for CASRDREWNTEAFF.

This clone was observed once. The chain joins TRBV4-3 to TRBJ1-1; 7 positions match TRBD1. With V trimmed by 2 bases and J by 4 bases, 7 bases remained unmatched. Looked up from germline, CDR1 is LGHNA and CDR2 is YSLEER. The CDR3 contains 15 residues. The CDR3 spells CASSQRQGLITEAFF. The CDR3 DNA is TGCGCCAGCAGCCAAAGACAGGGCCTCATCACTGAAGCTTTCTTT.

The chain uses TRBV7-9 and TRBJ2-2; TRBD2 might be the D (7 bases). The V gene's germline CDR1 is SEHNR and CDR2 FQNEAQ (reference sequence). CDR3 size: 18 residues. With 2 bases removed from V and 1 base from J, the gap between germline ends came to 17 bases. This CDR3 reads CASSLSPRGAVNTGELFF. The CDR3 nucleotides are TGTGCCAGCAGCTTAAGTCCCCGGGGGGCCGTGAACACCGGGGAGCTGTTTTTT.

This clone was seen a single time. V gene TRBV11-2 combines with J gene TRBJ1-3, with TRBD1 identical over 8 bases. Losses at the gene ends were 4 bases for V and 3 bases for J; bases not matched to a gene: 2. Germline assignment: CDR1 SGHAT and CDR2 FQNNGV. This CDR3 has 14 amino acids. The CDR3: CASSWTGSGNTIYF. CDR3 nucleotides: TGTGCCAGCAGCTGGACAGGGAGTGGAAACACCATATATTTT.

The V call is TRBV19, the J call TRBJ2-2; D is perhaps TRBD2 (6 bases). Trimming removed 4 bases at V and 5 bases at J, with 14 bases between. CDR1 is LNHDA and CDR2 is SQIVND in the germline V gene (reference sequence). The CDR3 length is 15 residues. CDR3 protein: CASSTAGKYTGELFF. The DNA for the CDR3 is TGTGCCAGTAGTACCGCGGGGAAGTATACCGGGGAGCTGTTTTTT. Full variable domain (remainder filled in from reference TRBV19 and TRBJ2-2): DGGITQSPKYLFRKEGQNVTLSCEQNLNHDAMYWYRQDPGQGLRLIYYSQIVNDFQKGDIAEGYSVSREKKESFPLTVTSAQKNPTAFYLCASSTAGKYTGELFFGEGSRLTVL.

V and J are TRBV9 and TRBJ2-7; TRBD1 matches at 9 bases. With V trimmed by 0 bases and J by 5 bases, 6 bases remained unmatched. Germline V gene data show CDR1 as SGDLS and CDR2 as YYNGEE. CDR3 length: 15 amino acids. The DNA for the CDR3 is TGTGCCAGCAGCGTAGTAGACGGGGACAGGGACGAGCAGTACTTC. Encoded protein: CASSVVDGDRDEQYF.

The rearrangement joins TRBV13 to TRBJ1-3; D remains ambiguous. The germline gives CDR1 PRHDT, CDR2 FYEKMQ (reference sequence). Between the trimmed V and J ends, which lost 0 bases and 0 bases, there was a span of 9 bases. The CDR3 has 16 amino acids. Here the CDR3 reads CASSLGHGNSGNTIYF. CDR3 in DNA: TGTGCCAGCAGCTTAGGACACGGGAACTCTGGAAACACCATATATTTT.

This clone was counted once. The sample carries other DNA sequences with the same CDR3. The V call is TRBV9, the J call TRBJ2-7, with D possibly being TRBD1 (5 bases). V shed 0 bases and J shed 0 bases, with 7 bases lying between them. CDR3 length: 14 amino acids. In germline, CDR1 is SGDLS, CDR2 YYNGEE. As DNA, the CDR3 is TGTGCCAGCAGCGTAGGGGGCAGCTCCTACGAGCAGTACTTC. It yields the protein CASSVGGSSYEQYF.

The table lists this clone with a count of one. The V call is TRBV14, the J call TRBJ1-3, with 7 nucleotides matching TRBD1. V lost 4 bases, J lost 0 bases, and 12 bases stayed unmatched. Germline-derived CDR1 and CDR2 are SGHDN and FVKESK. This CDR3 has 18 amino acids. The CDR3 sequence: CASSRGWTGLSSGNTIYF. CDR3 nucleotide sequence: TGTGCCAGCAGCCGCGGGTGGACAGGCCTAAGCTCTGGAAACACCATATATTTT.

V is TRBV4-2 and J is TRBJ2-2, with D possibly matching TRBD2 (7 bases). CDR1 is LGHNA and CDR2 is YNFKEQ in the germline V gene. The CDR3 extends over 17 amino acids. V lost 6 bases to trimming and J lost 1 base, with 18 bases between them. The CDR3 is CASRKSEGGMNTGELFF. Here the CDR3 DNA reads TGTGCCAGCAGAAAATCTGAGGGGGGGATGAACACCGGGGAGCTGTTTTTT.

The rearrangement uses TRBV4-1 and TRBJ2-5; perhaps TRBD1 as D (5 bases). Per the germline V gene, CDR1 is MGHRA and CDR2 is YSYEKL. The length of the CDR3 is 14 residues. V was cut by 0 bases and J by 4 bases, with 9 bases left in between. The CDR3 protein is CASSQEQATETQYF. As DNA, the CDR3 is TGCGCCAGCAGCCAAGAACAGGCGACAGAGACCCAGTACTTC.

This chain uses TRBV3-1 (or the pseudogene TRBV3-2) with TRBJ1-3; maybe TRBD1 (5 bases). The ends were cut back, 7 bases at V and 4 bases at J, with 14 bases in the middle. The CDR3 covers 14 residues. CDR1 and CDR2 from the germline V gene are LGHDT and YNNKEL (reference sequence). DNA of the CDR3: TGTGCCAGCACCATCAAGGGGTCGGGAAACACCATATATTTT. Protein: CASTIKGSGNTIYF.

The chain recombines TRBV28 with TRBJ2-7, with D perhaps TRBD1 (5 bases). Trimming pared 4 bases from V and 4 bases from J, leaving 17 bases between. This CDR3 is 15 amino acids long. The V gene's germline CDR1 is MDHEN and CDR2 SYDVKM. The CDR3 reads CASSSRALLKYEQYF. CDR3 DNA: TGTGCCAGCAGTTCCAGGGCCCTTTTGAAGTACGAGCAGTACTTC.

The CDR3 reads CASQRRLPTDGELFF. The CDR3 region has the DNA TGTGCCAGCCAGCGGCGTCTACCTACGGACGGGGAGCTGTTTTTT. This chain links TRBV2 with TRBJ2-2; maybe TRBD2 (5 bases). With 8 bases removed from V and 7 bases from J, the gap between germline ends came to 20 bases. This CDR3 is 15 amino acids long. Germline lookup yields CDR1 SNHLY and CDR2 FYNNEI.

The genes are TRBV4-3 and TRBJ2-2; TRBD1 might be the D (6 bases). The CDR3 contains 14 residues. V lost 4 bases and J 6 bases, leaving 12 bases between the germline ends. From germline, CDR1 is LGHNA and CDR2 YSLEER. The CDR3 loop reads CASSLTGWAGELFF. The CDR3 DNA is TGCGCCAGCAGCCTTACAGGGTGGGCCGGGGAGCTGTTTTTT.

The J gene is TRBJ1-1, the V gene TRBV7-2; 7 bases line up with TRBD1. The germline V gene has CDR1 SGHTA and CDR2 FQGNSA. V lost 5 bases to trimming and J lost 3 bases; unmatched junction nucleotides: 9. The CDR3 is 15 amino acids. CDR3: CASSVLTGRDTEAFF. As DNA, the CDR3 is TGTGCCAGCAGCGTTCTGACAGGGCGGGACACTGAAGCTTTCTTT.

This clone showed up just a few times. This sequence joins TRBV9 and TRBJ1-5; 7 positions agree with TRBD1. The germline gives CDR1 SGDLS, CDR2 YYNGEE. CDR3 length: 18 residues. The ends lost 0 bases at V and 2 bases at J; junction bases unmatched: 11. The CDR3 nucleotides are TGTGCCAGCAGCGTAGACCGGGACAGTAATTCGGGCAATCAGCCCCAGCATTTT. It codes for CASSVDRDSNSGNQPQHF.